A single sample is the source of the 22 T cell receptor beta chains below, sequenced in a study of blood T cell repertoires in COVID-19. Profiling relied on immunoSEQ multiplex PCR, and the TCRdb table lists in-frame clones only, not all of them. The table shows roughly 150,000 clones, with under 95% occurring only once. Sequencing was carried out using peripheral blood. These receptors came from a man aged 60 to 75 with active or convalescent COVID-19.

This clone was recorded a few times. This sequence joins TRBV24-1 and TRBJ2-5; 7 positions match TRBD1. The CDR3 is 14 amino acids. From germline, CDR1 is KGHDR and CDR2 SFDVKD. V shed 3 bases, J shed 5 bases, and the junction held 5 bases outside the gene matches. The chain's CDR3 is CATSDGQVGETQYF. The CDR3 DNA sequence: TGTGCCACCAGTGATGGACAGGTGGGGGAGACCCAGTACTTC.

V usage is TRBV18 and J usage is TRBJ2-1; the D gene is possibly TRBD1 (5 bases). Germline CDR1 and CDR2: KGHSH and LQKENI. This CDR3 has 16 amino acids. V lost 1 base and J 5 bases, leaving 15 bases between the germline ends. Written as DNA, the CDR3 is TGTGCCAGCTCACCACGATCAGGGCGCGTAAACAATGAGCAGTTCTTC. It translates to CASSPRSGRVNNEQFF.

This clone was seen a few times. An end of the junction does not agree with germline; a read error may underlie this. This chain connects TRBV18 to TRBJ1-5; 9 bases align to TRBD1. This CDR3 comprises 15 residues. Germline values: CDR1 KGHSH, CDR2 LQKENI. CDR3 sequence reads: CASSRTGQGNQPQHF. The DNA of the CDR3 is TGTGCCAGCTCACGGACGGGACAGGGCAACCAGCCCCAGCATTTT. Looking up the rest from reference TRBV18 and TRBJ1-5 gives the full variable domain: NAGVMQNPRHLVRRRGQEARLRCSPMKGHSHVYWYRQLPEEGLKFMVYLQKENIIDESGMPKERFSAEFPKEGPSILRIQQVVRGDSAAYFCASSRTGQGNQPQHFGDGTRLSIL.

CDR3 in amino acids: CASGGGWTEAFF. CDR3 DNA sequence: TGTGCCAGCGGAGGGGGCTGGACTGAAGCTTTCTTT. This rearrangement joins TRBV6-5 to TRBJ1-1; TRBD1 aligns across 7 bases. V lost 8 bases, J lost 5 bases, and 5 bases stayed unmatched. Germline values: CDR1 MNHEY, CDR2 SVGAGI. The CDR3 has 12 amino acids.

The CDR3 protein is CASSSGPGTLYGYTF. The CDR3 DNA sequence: TGTGCCAGCAGTTCTGGTCCCGGGACATTGTACGGCTACACCTTC. The chain is built from TRBV6-5 and TRBJ1-2; a weak D match, TRBD1 (6 bases). Germline CDR1 is MNHEY and CDR2 is SVGAGI. V lost 4 bases to trimming and J lost 8 bases, with 20 bases between them. The CDR3 sequence is 15 residues long.

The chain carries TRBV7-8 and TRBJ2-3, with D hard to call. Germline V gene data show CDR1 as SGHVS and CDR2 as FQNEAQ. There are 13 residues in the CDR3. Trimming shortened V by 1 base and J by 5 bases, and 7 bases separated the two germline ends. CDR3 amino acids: CASSLVPGDTQYF. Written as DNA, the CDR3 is TGTGCCAGCAGCTTAGTCCCGGGAGATACGCAGTATTTT.

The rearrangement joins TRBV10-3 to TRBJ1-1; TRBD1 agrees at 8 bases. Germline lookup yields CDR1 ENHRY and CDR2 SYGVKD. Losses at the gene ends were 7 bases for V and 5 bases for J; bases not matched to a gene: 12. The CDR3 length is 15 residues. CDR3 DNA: TGTGCCATCACCATAAACGGACAGGGTGGGACTGAAGCTTTCTTT. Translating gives CAITINGQGGTEAFF.

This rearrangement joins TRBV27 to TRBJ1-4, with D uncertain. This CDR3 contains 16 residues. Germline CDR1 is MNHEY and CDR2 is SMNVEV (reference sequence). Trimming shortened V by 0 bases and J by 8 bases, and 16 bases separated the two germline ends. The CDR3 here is CASSLSPGGGNEKLFF. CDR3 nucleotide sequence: TGTGCCAGCAGTTTATCCCCTGGTGGAGGGAACGAAAAACTGTTTTTT.

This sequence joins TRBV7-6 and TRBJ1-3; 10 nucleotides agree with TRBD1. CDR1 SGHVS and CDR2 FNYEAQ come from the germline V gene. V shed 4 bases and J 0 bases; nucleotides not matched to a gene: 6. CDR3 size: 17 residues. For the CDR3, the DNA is TGTGCCAGCAGCTCAACTCGGACAGGGGGCTCTGGAAACACCATATATTTT. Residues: CASSSTRTGGSGNTIYF.

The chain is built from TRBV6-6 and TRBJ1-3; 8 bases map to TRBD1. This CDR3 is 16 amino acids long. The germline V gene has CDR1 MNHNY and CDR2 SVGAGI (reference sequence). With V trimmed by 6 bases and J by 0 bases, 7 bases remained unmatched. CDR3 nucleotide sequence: TGTGCCAGCAGCCGGGACAGGCAAAACTCTGGAAACACCATATATTTT. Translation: CASSRDRQNSGNTIYF.

The CDR3 DNA is TGTGCCACCCAAGGGAGAGCCGGAGCTTTCTTT. Residues: CATQGRAGAFF. V and J are TRBV14 and TRBJ1-1; no reliable D call. Germline V gene lookup returns CDR1 SGHDN and CDR2 FVKESK. Trimming removed 10 bases at V and 10 bases at J, with 16 bases between. The CDR3 runs 11 residues.

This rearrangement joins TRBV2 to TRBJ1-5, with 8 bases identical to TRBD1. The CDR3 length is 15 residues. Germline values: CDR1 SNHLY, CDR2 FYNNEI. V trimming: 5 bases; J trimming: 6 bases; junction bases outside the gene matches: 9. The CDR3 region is CASSSGTGPFQPQHF. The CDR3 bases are TGTGCCAGCAGTTCTGGGACAGGCCCTTTTCAGCCCCAGCATTTT.

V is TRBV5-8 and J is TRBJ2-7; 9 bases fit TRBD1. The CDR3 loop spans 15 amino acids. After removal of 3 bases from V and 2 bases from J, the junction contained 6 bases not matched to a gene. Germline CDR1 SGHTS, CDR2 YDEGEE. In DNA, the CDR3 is TGTGCCAGCAGCTCCGGACAGGGGCTTACCTACGAGCAGTACTTC. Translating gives CASSSGQGLTYEQYF. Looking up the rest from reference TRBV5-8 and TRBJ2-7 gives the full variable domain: EAGVTQSPTHLIKTRGQQATLRCSPISGHTSVYWYQQALGLGLQFLLWYDEGEERNRGNFPPRFSGRQFPNYSSELNVNALELEDSALYLCASSSGQGLTYEQYFGPGTRLTVT.

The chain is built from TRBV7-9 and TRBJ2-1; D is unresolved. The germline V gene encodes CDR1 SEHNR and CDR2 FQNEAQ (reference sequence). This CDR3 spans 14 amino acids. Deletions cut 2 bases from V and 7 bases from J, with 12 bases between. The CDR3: CASSLLVERNEQFF. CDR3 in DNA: TGTGCCAGCAGCTTATTGGTCGAGAGGAATGAGCAGTTCTTC.

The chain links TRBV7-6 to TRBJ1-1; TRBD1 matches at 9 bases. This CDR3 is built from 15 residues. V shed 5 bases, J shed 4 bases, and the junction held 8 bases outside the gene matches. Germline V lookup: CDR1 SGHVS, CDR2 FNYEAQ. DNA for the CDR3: TGTGCCAGCAGCCTCCTACAGGGGGCTCCCACTGAAGCTTTCTTT. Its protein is CASSLLQGAPTEAFF.

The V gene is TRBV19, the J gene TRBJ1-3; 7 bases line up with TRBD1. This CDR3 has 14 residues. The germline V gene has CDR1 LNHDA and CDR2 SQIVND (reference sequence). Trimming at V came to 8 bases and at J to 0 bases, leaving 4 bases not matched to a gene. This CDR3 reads CASRQGVSGNTIYF. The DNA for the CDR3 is TGTGCCAGTCGACAGGGAGTCTCTGGAAACACCATATATTTT.

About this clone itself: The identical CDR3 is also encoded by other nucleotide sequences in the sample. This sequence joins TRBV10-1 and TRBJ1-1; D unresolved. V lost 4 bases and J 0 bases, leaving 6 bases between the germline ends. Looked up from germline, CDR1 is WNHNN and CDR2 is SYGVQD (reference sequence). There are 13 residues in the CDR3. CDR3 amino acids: CASSAGLNTEAFF. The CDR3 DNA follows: TGCGCCAGCAGTGCAGGTCTGAACACTGAAGCTTTCTTT.

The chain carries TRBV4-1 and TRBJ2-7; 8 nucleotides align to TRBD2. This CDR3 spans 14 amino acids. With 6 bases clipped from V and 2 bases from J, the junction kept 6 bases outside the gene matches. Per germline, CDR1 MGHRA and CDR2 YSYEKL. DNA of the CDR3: TGCGCCAGCAGAGTTTCTAGCGGGCCCTACGAGCAGTACTTC. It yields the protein CASRVSSGPYEQYF.

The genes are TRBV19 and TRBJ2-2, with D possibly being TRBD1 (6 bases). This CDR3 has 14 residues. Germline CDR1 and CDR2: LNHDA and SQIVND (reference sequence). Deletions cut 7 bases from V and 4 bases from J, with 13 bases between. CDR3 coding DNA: TGTGCCAGTAAGGACAGAATGGCCACCGGGGAGCTGTTTTTT. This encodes CASKDRMATGELFF.

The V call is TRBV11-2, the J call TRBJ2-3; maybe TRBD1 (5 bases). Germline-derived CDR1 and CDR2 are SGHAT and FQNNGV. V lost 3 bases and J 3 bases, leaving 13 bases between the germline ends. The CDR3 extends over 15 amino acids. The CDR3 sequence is CASSFNRGFTDTQYF. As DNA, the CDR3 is TGTGCCAGCAGCTTCAATAGGGGTTTTACAGATACGCAGTATTTT.

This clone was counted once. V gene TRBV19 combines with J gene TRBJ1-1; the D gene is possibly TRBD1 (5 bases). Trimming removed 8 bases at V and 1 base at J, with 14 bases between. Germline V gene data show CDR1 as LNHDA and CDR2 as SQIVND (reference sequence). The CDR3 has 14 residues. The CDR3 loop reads CASSRGLGNTEAFF. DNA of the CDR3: TGTGCCAGTTCTAGGGGTTTGGGGAACACTGAAGCTTTCTTT.

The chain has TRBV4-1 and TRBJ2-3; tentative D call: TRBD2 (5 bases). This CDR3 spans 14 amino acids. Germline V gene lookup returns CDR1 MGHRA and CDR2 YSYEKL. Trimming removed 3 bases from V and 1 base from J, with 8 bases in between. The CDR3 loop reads CASSHGLGTDTQYF. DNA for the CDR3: TGCGCCAGCAGCCACGGACTTGGCACAGATACGCAGTATTTT.